This entry lists 28 T cell receptor beta chains sequenced from one sample in a study of blood T cell repertoires in COVID-19. Sequenced by immunoSEQ multiplex PCR; TCRdb stores in-frame clones only, minus some. Counted here are about 220,000 clones, roughly 85% occurring once; the ten biggest clones make up 2% to 3%. The source material was peripheral blood. The receptor source for this set is a woman in her 70s with COVID-19, enrolled during active disease.

The chain carries TRBV6-1 and TRBJ1-2; 7 bases map to TRBD1. With 1 base clipped from V and 6 bases from J, the junction kept 2 bases outside the gene matches. CDR1 is MNHNS and CDR2 is SASEGT in the germline V gene. The CDR3 totals 13 residues. The CDR3 region has the DNA TGTGCCAGCAGTGAAGTGACAGGGAATGGCTACACCTTC. It yields the protein CASSEVTGNGYTF.

CDR3 nucleotide sequence: TGTGCCAGCAGCTCCTTTCCGGGCACTGAAGCTTTCTTT. This sequence encodes CASSSFPGTEAFF. The V and J genes are TRBV27 and TRBJ1-1; the D is unclear. Germline CDR1 MNHEY, CDR2 SMNVEV (reference sequence). The CDR3 runs to 13 residues. Trimming stripped 6 bases from V and 4 bases from J, with 12 bases between.

With respect to this clone: Other DNA sequences in this sample translate to the same CDR3. The chain couples TRBV4-3 to TRBJ1-1, with D uncertain. Trimming took off 0 bases at V and 1 base at J, with 9 bases between the two ends. CDR1 and CDR2 (germline): LGHNA, YSLEER. The CDR3 has 15 amino acids. The chain's CDR3 is CASSQDSAGNTEAFF. The CDR3 nucleotides read TGCGCCAGCAGCCAAGATTCTGCGGGGAACACTGAAGCTTTCTTT.

This rearrangement joins TRBV4-1 to TRBJ2-1, with D maybe TRBD1 (5 bases). The CDR3 contains 16 residues. The germline CDR1 and CDR2 sequences are MGHRA and YSYEKL. Between the trimmed V and J ends, which lost 3 bases and 0 bases, there was a span of 12 bases. DNA for the CDR3: TGCGCCAGCAGCCATAGACAGCAGAGCTCCTACAATGAGCAGTTCTTC. It translates to CASSHRQQSSYNEQFF.

This clone was observed a handful of times. The gene calls are TRBV4-1 and TRBJ1-3; 8 positions match TRBD1. Losses at the gene ends were 3 bases for V and 3 bases for J; bases not matched to a gene: 10. CDR3 size: 17 residues. Germline V CDR1 and CDR2: MGHRA, YSYEKL. Here the CDR3 reads CASSHFSQGEGGNTIYF. Here the CDR3 DNA reads TGCGCCAGCAGCCACTTCTCACAGGGGGAGGGTGGAAACACCATATATTTT.

V is TRBV29-1 and J is TRBJ1-2; unclear D gene. CDR1 and CDR2 from the germline V gene are SQVTM and ANQGSEA. V shed 4 bases and J shed 7 bases, with 13 bases lying between them. The CDR3 loop spans 12 amino acids. The CDR3 nucleotides read TGCAGCGTTGTACACGCGGACTCTGGCTACACCTTC. It yields the protein CSVVHADSGYTF. The full variable domain, completed using reference TRBV29-1 and TRBJ1-2, is SAVISQKPSRDICQRGTSLTIQCQVDSQVTMMFWYRQQPGQSLTLIATANQGSEATYESGFVIDKFPISRPNLTFSTLTVSNMSPEDSSIYLCSVVHADSGYTFGSGTRLTVV.

In its sample, this clone was seen a few times. This sequence joins TRBV5-1 and TRBJ2-2; D ambiguous. The length of the CDR3 is 13 residues. The germline V gene encodes CDR1 SGHRS and CDR2 YFSETQ. The germline V and J ends were trimmed by 3 bases and 3 bases, with 6 bases remaining between them. The CDR3 loop is CASSSLDTGELFF. CDR3 DNA sequence: TGCGCCAGCAGCTCTTTAGACACCGGGGAGCTGTTTTTT. The variable domain in full, with the rest retrieved from reference TRBV5-1 and TRBJ2-2, is KAGVTQTPRYLIKTRGQQVTLSCSPISGHRSVSWYQQTPGQGLQFLFEYFSETQRNKGNFPGRFSGRQFSNSRSEMNVSTLELGDSALYLCASSSLDTGELFFGEGSRLTVL.

CDR3 nucleotide sequence: TGTGCCAGCAGCTCCAGGACAGGGGGCGCGAGCGGGGAGCTGTTTTTT. This codes for CASSSRTGGASGELFF. The chain joins TRBV7-6 to TRBJ2-2; 11 nucleotides line up with TRBD1. Germline V lookup: CDR1 SGHVS, CDR2 FNYEAQ. The CDR3 totals 16 residues. V dropped 4 bases and J dropped 7; count of bases not matched to a gene: 8.

This sequence joins TRBV6-5 and TRBJ1-1; 7 nucleotides match TRBD1. The length of the CDR3 is 12 residues. CDR1 MNHEY and CDR2 SVGAGI come from the germline V gene. V lost 5 bases to trimming and J lost 7 bases; unmatched junction nucleotides: 4. CDR3 nucleotide sequence: TGTGCCAGCAGTACCCGGGACAGTGAAGCTTTCTTT. This codes for CASSTRDSEAFF.

This clone was seen a single time. The rearrangement links TRBV5-1 to TRBJ1-4, with D tentatively TRBD1 (6 bases). Germline-derived CDR1 and CDR2 are SGHRS and YFSETQ. V was cut by 0 bases and J by 7 bases, with 13 bases left in between. The CDR3 length is 15 residues. The DNA of the CDR3 is TGCGCCAGCAGCTTGGGTCGTGGGGGCGGTGAAAAACTGTTTTTT. Its translation is CASSLGRGGGEKLFF.

V and J are TRBV11-3 and TRBJ1-4; 7 nucleotides line up with TRBD1. There are 14 residues in the CDR3. Per germline, CDR1 SGHNT and CDR2 YENEEA. V lost 6 bases and J lost 5; bases outside the gene matches: 6. The CDR3, as DNA: TGTGCCAGCAGTGTACAGGGGACGAATGAAAAACTGTTTTTT. It yields the protein CASSVQGTNEKLFF.

The chain joins TRBV27 to TRBJ1-1; D perhaps matches TRBD1 (5 bases). In germline, CDR1 is MNHEY, CDR2 SMNVEV (reference sequence). The V end was cut by 1 base, the J end by 6 bases, with 15 bases between. The CDR3 has 15 amino acids. CDR3 in DNA: TGTGCCAGCAGTTTATACGGGGGGACTGACGCTGAAGCTTTCTTT. Translated: CASSLYGGTDAEAFF.

The genes are TRBV7-8 and TRBJ1-2; 10 bases are a match to TRBD1. Per the germline V gene, CDR1 is SGHVS and CDR2 is FQNEAQ. This CDR3 has 16 residues. Trimming at V came to 6 bases and at J to 2 bases, leaving 9 bases not matched to a gene. The CDR3 DNA sequence: TGTGCCAGCAGTATTGGGGACAGGGGCGAAAACTATGGCTACACCTTC. It encodes CASSIGDRGENYGYTF. Full variable domain (outside the CDR3, taken from reference TRBV7-8 and TRBJ1-2): GAGVSQSPRYKVAKRGQDVALRCDPISGHVSLFWYQQALGQGPEFLTYFQNEAQLDKSGLPSDRFFAERPEGSVSTLKIQRTQQEDSAVYLCASSIGDRGENYGYTFGSGTRLTVV.

The V and J genes are TRBV10-3 and TRBJ2-3, with 8 bases aligning to TRBD1. After removal of 7 bases from V and 6 bases from J, the junction contained 12 bases not matched to a gene. Germline V gene lookup returns CDR1 ENHRY and CDR2 SYGVKD. There are 15 residues in the CDR3. For the CDR3, the DNA is TGTGCCATCACCGGGCAGGGGGCAGCCCAGGATACGCAGTATTTT. It is translated as CAITGQGAAQDTQYF.

The CDR3 coding sequence is TGTGCCAGCAGCTTAGTGCCGGGGGGTGCGAAGACCCAGTACTTC. Protein: CASSLVPGGAKTQYF. The chain carries TRBV7-2 and TRBJ2-5, with 7 bases fitting TRBD2. V trimming: 1 base; J trimming: 6 bases; junction bases outside the gene matches: 8. The CDR3 is 15 amino acids. Germline CDR1 SGHTA, CDR2 FQGNSA.

The chain links TRBV28 to TRBJ2-2, with 11 bases identical to TRBD2. The CDR3 has 14 residues. J gave up 13 bases and V 6 bases, and 10 bases lay outside the gene matches. The germline V gene has CDR1 MDHEN and CDR2 SYDVKM. CDR3 sequence reads: CASSPGLAALWLFF. The CDR3 DNA reads TGTGCCAGCAGCCCGGGACTAGCGGCGTTATGGCTGTTTTTT.

This clone was observed a few times. V is TRBV18 and J is TRBJ1-6; D is uncertain. Germline lookup yields CDR1 KGHSH and CDR2 LQKENI. V shed 2 bases and J shed 8 bases, with 7 bases lying between them. The CDR3 is 13 residues long. CDR3 DNA sequence: TGTGCCAGCTCACCAGGGCTTGATTCACCCCTCCACTTT. Translated: CASSPGLDSPLHF.

The chain uses TRBV4-2 and TRBJ2-7; TRBD2 aligns across 8 bases. Trimming cost V 1 base and J 2 bases; bases outside gene matches: 7. This CDR3 has 16 residues. CDR1 is LGHNA, CDR2 YNFKEQ, per germline. In nucleotides, the CDR3 is TGTGCCAGCAGCCAAGTAGGTAGCGGGGTTACCTACGAGCAGTACTTC. Translating it yields CASSQVGSGVTYEQYF.

The CDR3 here is CASSPDMVQETQYF. The DNA of the CDR3 is TGCGCCAGCAGCCCCGACATGGTTCAAGAGACCCAGTACTTC. V usage is TRBV5-1 and J usage is TRBJ2-5; no definite D call. The CDR3 loop spans 14 amino acids. V shed 4 bases and J shed 2 bases, with 12 bases lying between them. Germline V gives CDR1 SGHRS, CDR2 YFSETQ.

The chain links TRBV7-9 to TRBJ2-7, with 7 bases lining up with TRBD1. Germline trimming cut 2 bases from V and 0 bases from J; bases unmatched to any gene: 4. The CDR3 sequence is 15 residues long. Germline V gives CDR1 SEHNR, CDR2 FQNEAQ (reference sequence). CDR3 residues: CASSLSGTVSYEQYF. CDR3 bases: TGTGCCAGCAGCTTAAGTGGGACAGTCTCCTACGAGCAGTACTTC.

This chain connects TRBV4-3 to TRBJ1-4; D might be TRBD1 (5 bases). The CDR3 totals 14 residues. The ends were cut back, 0 bases at V and 8 bases at J, with 10 bases in the middle. The germline V gene encodes CDR1 LGHNA and CDR2 YSLEER. CDR3 nucleotide sequence: TGCGCCAGCAGCCAAGATCGAAGGACAGAAAAACTGTTTTTT. It specifies CASSQDRRTEKLFF.

The chain has TRBV12-3 or TRBV12-4 and TRBJ1-2; maybe TRBD1 (5 bases). V lost 10 bases and J lost 4, with 16 bases in between. This CDR3 comprises 13 residues. CDR3 protein: CAIKRGRAYGYTF. CDR3 bases: TGTGCCATCAAGCGGGGCCGCGCCTATGGCTACACCTTC.

The CDR3 reads CASSKNRVADTEAFF. DNA for the CDR3: TGTGCCAGCAGTAAAAACCGGGTGGCCGACACTGAAGCTTTCTTT. The chain links TRBV2 to TRBJ1-1; D remains ambiguous. Deletions cut 5 bases from V and 3 bases from J, with 16 bases between. Per germline, CDR1 SNHLY and CDR2 FYNNEI. The CDR3 totals 15 residues. Combining the CDR3 with reference TRBV2 and TRBJ1-1 gives the whole variable domain EPEVTQTPSHQVTQMGQEVILRCVPISNHLYFYWYRQILGQKVEFLVSFYNNEISEKSEIFDDQFSVERPDGSNFTLKIRSTKLEDSAMYFCASSKNRVADTEAFFGQGTRLTVV.

CDR3 protein: CASTSTGGNQPQHF. The CDR3 DNA follows: TGTGCCAGTACTTCGACAGGGGGCAATCAGCCCCAGCATTTT. The chain carries TRBV19 and TRBJ1-5; TRBD1 matches at 8 bases. The CDR3 has 14 amino acids. Germline trimming cut 7 bases from V and 2 bases from J; bases unmatched to any gene: 4. The V gene's germline CDR1 is LNHDA and CDR2 SQIVND (reference sequence).

This clone came up once. The V call is TRBV7-9, the J call TRBJ1-1; 7 bases line up with TRBD1. CDR1 is SEHNR, CDR2 FQNEAQ, per germline (reference sequence). V was pared by 5 bases and J by 7 bases, with 7 bases of the junction left unmatched. There are 13 residues in the CDR3. CDR3 in amino acids: CASSLGQAYEAFF. CDR3 coding DNA: TGTGCCAGCAGCCTTGGACAGGCGTATGAAGCTTTCTTT. Variable domain in full (rest from reference TRBV7-9 and TRBJ1-1): DTGVSQNPRHKITKRGQNVTFRCDPISEHNRLYWYRQTLGQGPEFLTYFQNEAQLEKSRLLSDRFSAERPKGSFSTLEIQRTEQGDSAMYLCASSLGQAYEAFFGQGTRLTVV.

The chain carries TRBV30 and TRBJ2-2, with TRBD2 matching over 9 bases. Germline CDR1 reads GTSNPN; CDR2 reads SVGIG (reference sequence). Trimming took 6 bases from V and 0 from J; bases not matched to a gene: 8. The CDR3 length is 16 residues. The CDR3 loop is CACEGAGGANTGELFF. The CDR3 coding sequence is TGTGCCTGCGAGGGGGCGGGAGGGGCGAACACCGGGGAGCTGTTTTTT.

A single count supports this clone. V usage is TRBV10-3 and J usage is TRBJ2-7; 9 nucleotides line up with TRBD2. Trimming took 6 bases from V and 5 from J; bases not matched to a gene: 14. CDR1 is ENHRY and CDR2 is SYGVKD in the germline V gene. The CDR3 totals 16 residues. The CDR3 here is CAIRTPTLSGGNEQYF. The CDR3 DNA follows: TGTGCCATCAGGACCCCTACTCTTAGCGGGGGTAACGAGCAGTACTTC.

The V call is TRBV19, the J call TRBJ2-5; 8 bases are a match to TRBD2. Germline CDR1 reads LNHDA; CDR2 reads SQIVND (reference sequence). The CDR3 is 14 residues long. V gave up 6 bases and J gave up 1 base; unmatched junction bases: 4. Here the CDR3 DNA reads TGTGCCAGTAGCCCGGGGGGGTCCCAAGAGACCCAGTACTTC. It yields the protein CASSPGGSQETQYF. Combining the CDR3 with reference TRBV19 and TRBJ2-5 gives the whole variable domain DGGITQSPKYLFRKEGQNVTLSCEQNLNHDAMYWYRQDPGQGLRLIYYSQIVNDFQKGDIAEGYSVSREKKESFPLTVTSAQKNPTAFYLCASSPGGSQETQYFGPGTRLLVL.